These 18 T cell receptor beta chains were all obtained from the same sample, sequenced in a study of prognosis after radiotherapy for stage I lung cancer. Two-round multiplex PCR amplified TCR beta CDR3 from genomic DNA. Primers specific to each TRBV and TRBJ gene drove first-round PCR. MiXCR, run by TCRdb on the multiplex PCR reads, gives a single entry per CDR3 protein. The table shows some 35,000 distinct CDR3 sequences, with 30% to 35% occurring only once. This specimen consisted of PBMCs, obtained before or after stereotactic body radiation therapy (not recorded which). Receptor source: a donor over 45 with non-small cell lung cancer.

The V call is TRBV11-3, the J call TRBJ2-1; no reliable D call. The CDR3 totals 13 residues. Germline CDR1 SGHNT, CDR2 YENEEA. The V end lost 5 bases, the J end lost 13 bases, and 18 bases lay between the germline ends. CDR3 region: CASSRTDYNYQFF. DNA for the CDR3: TGTGCCAGCAGCCGAACAGATTACAATTACCAGTTCTTC.

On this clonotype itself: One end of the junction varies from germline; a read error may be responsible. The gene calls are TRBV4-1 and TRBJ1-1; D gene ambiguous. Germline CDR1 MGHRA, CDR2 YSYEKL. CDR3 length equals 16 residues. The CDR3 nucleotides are TGCACCAGCAGCCATTATCGGAGCCCCAGCGGCACTGAAGCTTTCTTT. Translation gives CTSSHYRSPSGTEAFF.

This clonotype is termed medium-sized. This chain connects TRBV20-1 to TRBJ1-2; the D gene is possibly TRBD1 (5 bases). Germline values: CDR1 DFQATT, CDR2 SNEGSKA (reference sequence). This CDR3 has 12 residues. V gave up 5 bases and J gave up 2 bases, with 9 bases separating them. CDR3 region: CSAWGENYGYTF. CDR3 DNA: TGCAGTGCTTGGGGGGAGAACTATGGCTACACCTTC.

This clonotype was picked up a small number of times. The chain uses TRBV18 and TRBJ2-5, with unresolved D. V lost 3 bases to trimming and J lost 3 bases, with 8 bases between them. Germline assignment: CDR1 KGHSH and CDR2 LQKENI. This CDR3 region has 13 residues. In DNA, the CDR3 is TGTGCCAGCTCACCTAGAAGCGAAGAGACCCAGTACTTC. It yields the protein CASSPRSEETQYF.

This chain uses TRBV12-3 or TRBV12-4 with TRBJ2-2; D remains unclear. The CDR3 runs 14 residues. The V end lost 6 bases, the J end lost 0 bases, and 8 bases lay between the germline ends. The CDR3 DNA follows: TGTGCCAGCAGATGGCAGGCGAACACCGGGGAGCTGTTTTTT. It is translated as CASRWQANTGELFF.

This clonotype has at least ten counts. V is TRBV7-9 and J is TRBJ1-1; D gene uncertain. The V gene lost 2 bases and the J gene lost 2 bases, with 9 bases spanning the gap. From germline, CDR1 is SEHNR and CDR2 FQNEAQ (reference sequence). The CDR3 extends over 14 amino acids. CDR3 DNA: TGTGCCAGCAGCTTACAGATAGGCAACACTGAAGCTTTCTTT. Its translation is CASSLQIGNTEAFF.

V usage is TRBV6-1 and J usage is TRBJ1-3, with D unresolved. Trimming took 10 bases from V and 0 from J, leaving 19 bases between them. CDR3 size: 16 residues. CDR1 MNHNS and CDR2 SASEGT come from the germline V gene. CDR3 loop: CAIIEATPASGNTIYF. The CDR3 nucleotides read TGTGCCATCATTGAAGCAACGCCAGCCTCTGGAAACACCATATATTTT.

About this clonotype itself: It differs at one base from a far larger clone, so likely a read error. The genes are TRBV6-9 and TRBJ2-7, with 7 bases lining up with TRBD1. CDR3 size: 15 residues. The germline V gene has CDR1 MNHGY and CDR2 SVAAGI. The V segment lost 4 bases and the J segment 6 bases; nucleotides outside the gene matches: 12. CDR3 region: CASSCSVQGSSEQYF. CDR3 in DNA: TGTGCCAGCAGTTGTTCGGTACAGGGGAGCAGCGAGCAGTACTTC.

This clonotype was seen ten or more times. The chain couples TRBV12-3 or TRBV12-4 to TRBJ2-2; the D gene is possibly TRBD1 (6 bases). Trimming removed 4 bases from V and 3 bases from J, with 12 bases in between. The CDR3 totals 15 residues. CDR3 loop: CASSSRTVYTGELFF. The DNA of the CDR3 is TGTGCCAGCAGTTCCAGGACAGTTTACACCGGGGAGCTGTTTTTT.

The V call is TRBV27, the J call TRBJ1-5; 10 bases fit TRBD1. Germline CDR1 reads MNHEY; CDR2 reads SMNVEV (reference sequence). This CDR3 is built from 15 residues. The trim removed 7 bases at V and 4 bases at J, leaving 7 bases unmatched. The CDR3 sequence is CASIPGTGVNQPQHF. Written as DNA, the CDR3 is TGTGCCAGCATCCCCGGGACAGGGGTAAATCAGCCCCAGCATTTT.

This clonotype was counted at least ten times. CDR3 in DNA: TGCAGTGCCGGACTAGCGGGGTCTGATACGCAGTATTTT. Its protein product is CSAGLAGSDTQYF. The chain joins TRBV20-1 to TRBJ2-3; 12 nucleotides agree with TRBD2. CDR1 and CDR2 (germline): DFQATT, SNEGSKA (reference sequence). Losses at the gene ends were 6 bases for V and 6 bases for J; bases not matched to a gene: 4. The CDR3 totals 13 residues.

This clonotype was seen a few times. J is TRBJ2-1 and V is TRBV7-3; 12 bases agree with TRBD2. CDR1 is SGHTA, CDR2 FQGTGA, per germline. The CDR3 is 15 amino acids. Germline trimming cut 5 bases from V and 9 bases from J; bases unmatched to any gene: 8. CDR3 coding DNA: TGTGCCAGCAGCCAGACTAGCGGGAGTTTTGGTGAGCAGTTCTTC. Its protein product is CASSQTSGSFGEQFF.

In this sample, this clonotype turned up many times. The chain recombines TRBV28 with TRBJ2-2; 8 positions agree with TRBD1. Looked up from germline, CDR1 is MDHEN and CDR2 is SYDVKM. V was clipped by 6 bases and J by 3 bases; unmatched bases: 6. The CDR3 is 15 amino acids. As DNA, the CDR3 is TGTGCCAGCAGACCCGACAGGGGTCACACCGGGGAGCTGTTTTTT. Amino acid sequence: CASRPDRGHTGELFF.

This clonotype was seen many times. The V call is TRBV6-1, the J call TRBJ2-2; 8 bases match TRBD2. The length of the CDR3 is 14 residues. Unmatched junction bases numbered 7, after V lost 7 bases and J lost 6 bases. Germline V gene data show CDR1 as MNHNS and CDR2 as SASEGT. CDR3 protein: CASNSGSVAGELFF. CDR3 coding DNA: TGTGCCAGCAACAGCGGGAGTGTGGCCGGGGAGCTGTTTTTT.

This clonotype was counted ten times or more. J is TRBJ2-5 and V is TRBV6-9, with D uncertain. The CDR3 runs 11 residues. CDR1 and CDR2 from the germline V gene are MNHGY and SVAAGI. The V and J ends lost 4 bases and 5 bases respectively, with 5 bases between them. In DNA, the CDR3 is TGTGCCAGCAGTTTCCTGGAGACCCAGTACTTC. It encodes CASSFLETQYF.

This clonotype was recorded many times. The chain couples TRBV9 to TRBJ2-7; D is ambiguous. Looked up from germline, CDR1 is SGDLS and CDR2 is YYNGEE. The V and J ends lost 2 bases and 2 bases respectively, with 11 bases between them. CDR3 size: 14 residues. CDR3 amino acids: CASSVDSRAYEQYF. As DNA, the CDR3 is TGTGCCAGCAGCGTCGACTCCCGAGCCTACGAGCAGTACTTC. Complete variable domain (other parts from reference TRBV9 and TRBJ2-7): DSGVTQTPKHLITATGQRVTLRCSPRSGDLSVYWYQQSLDQGLQFLIQYYNGEERAKGNILERFSAQQFPDLHSELNLSSLELGDSALYFCASSVDSRAYEQYFGPGTRLTVT.

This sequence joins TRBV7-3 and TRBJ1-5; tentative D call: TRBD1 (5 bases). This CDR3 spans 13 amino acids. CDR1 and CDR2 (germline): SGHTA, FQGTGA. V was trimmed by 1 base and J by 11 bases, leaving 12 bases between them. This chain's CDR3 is CASSLSRDHSQHF. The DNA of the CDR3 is TGTGCCAGCAGCTTAAGCAGGGATCATTCCCAGCATTTT.

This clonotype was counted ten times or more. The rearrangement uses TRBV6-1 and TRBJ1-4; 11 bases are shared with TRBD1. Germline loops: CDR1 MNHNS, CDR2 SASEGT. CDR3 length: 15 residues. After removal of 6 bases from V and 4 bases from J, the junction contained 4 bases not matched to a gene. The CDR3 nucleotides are TGTGCCAGCAGGTTGGGACAGGGGGATAATGAAAAACTGTTTTTT. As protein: CASRLGQGDNEKLFF.